This T cell receptor beta chain was observed in a study of T-cell reconstitution after alpha-beta-depleted transplantation in children. This clonotype was counted many times. Trimming took 5 bases from V and 4 from J, leaving 11 bases between them. CDR3 size: 13 residues. Preparation of the TCRbeta library used unique molecular identifiers. Each CDR3 protein is one row after TCRdb ran MiXCR on the PCR reads. The table records some 350,000 distinct CDR3 sequences, about 16% of them present only once. The sample in question was PBMCs, mostly from graft donor cells, obtained 360 days after TCRalphabeta/CD19-depleted stem cell transplant. The source is a male patient between 2 and 10 years old who had a stem cell transplant for acute lymphoblastic leukemia, so the T cells may come from the graft donor. V usage is TRBV12-3 or TRBV12-4 and J usage is TRBJ1-2; D is ambiguous. This CDR3 reads CASSPYGPYGYTF. The CDR3 nucleotides read TGTGCCAGCAGTCCCTATGGGCCCTATGGCTACACCTTC.